These T cell receptor beta chains were read from a single sample in a study of radiotherapy plus CTLA-4 blockade in lung cancer. This table comes from immunoSEQ multiplex PCR, and its TCRdb copy is limited to in-frame clones, with some not included. The sample records about 36,000 clones, approximately 85% being singletons. Sequenced here: peripheral blood, sampled from a patient treated with radiotherapy plus ipilimumab. These TCRs come from a human donor with non-small cell lung cancer who had stable disease on radiotherapy plus ipilimumab. The CDR3 runs from the conserved cysteine through the conserved F or W. A D gene is named only where the DNA matches it firmly. Expanded clones are given a class, and other clones once, few, many or no size at all.

D,size,J,V,DNA,CDR3
NA,NA,TRBJ1-6,TRBV15,TGTGCCACCAGCAGACGACAGCTAAGTTCACCCCTCCACTTT,CATSRRQLSSPLHF
TRBD1,NA,TRBJ2-7,TRBV7-9,TGTGCCAGCAGCCCTCGGGACAGGAGCTCCTACGAGCAGTACTTC,CASSPRDRSSYEQYF
TRBD1,NA,TRBJ1-5,TRBV19,TGTGCCAGTAGTGATTGGGCTTGGGGGACAGGGGAGAATCAGCCCCAGCATTTT,CASSDWAWGTGENQPQHF
TRBD1,NA,TRBJ1-5,TRBV2,TGTGCCAGCAGCGGGGACAGTGCCCTTACAGATAGCAATCAGCCCCAGCATTTT,CASSGDSALTDSNQPQHF
TRBD1,NA,TRBJ2-6,TRBV4-2,TGTGCCAGCAGCCAAATAGGGGACAGGGATGGGGCCAACGTCCTGACTTTC,CASSQIGDRDGANVLTF
TRBD2,NA,TRBJ2-2,TRBV4-3,TGCGCCAGCAGCCAAGAATACAGACTAGCGGGAGGAAAGGGGGCCGGGGAGCTGTTTTTT,CASSQEYRLAGGKGAGELFF
NA,NA,TRBJ2-1,TRBV7-8,TGTGCCAGCAGAGATACAGGTCCTTCTAATGAGCAGTTCTTC,CASRDTGPSNEQFF
TRBD2,once,TRBJ2-7,TRBV11-2,TGTGCCAGCAGCTTACAGCTAGCGGGAGGCCCCGACTCCTACGAGCAGTACTTC,CASSLQLAGGPDSYEQYF
TRBD1,NA,TRBJ2-3,TRBV5-1,TGCGCCAGCAGCTCGGGGACAGGGCTAGGCACAGATACGCAGTATTTT,CASSSGTGLGTDTQYF
NA,NA,TRBJ2-7,TRBV20-1,TGCAGTGCTAGCGGTGCCTACGAGCAGTACTTC,CSASGAYEQYF
NA,NA,TRBJ1-4,TRBV5-4,TGTGCCAGCAGCTCAGGGGTGGGGGAAAAACTGTTTTTT,CASSSGVGEKLFF
NA,NA,TRBJ2-1,TRBV19,TGTGCCAGTAGTATCCAGCGGAGCTCCTACAATGAGCAGTTCTTC,CASSIQRSSYNEQFF
TRBD1,few,TRBJ1-1,TRBV7-2,TGTGCCAGCAGCTCAGGGACAGGGTATGGTAGCACTGAAGCTTTCTTT,CASSSGTGYGSTEAFF
NA,NA,TRBJ1-5,TRBV28,TGTGCCAGCAGTTCCGGGATGTTGAGCAATCAGCCCCAGCATTTT,CASSSGMLSNQPQHF
NA,NA,TRBJ2-5,TRBV9,TGTGCCAGCAGCGTAGCGTCTAGTGGGCAAGAGACCCAGTACTTC,CASSVASSGQETQYF
NA,NA,TRBJ2-3,TRBV5-4,TGTGCCAGCAGCTCCACGGGCACAGATACGCAGTATTTT,CASSSTGTDTQYF
NA,NA,TRBJ2-7,TRBV5-6,TGTGCCAGCAGCCCAACCGGGCCACCGGGGGCCTACGAGCAGTACTTC,CASSPTGPPGAYEQYF
NA,NA,TRBJ1-2,TRBV11-2,TGTGCCAGCAGCTTAGACTCCTACTATGGCTACACCTTC,CASSLDSYYGYTF
TRBD1,NA,TRBJ2-3,TRBV6-4,TGTGCCAGCAGAACCGGGACAGGGCCCACAGATACGCAGTATTTT,CASRTGTGPTDTQYF